Listed below are T cell receptor beta chains from one sample, sequenced in a study of metastatic and nonmetastatic thyroid tumors. TCRdb reprocessed the PCR reads via MiXCR. The sample lists 14,000 or so clones, approximately 30% occurring once. What was sequenced was tumor tissue. These receptors originate from a male donor with papillary thyroid cancer or a benign thyroid nodule (not recorded which). Some clones in this sample may be carry-over from other donors' samples. Each CDR3 is given with its conserved first and last residue. The D gene is left open where the match is weak. A clone size is listed for some rows: how often the clone was seen (once, few, many), or a class if it is expanded.

j_call | v_call | d_call | clone_size | cdr3_aa | cdr3_nt
TRBJ2-2 | TRBV25-1 | . | . | CASSAGTDTVELFF | TGTGCCAGCAGTGCGGGGACGGACACCGTGGAGCTGTTTTTT
TRBJ1-5 | TRBV7-2 | . | many | CASSSGPSNQPQHF | TGTGCCAGCAGCTCCGGACCGAGCAATCAGCCCCAGCATTTT
TRBJ1-2 | TRBV7-6 | . | . | CASSLQMGRQYYRYTF | TGTGCCAGCAGCTTACAAATGGGACGCCAGTACTATCGCTACACCTTC
TRBJ1-4 | TRBV2 | . | many | CASSRGDEKLFF | TGTGCCAGCTCCAGGGGTGACGAAAAACTGTTTTTT
TRBJ2-1 | TRBV5-1 | TRBD2 | . | CASSWGRGLALNEQFF | TGCGCCAGCAGCTGGGGCCGGGGACTAGCTCTGAATGAGCAGTTCTTC
TRBJ1-4 | TRBV7-2 | TRBD1 | many | CASSSGTGVF | TGTGCCAGCAGCTCCGGGACAGGGGTTTTT
TRBJ1-1 | TRBV11-3 | TRBD1 | medium-sized | CASSFDRAPEAFF | TGTGCCAGCAGCTTTGACAGGGCTCCCGAAGCTTTCTTT
TRBJ2-3 | TRBV5-1 | TRBD2 | . | CACSPPSGDTDTQYF | TGCGCCTGCAGCCCCCCAAGCGGGGACACAGATACGCAGTATTTT
TRBJ2-2 | TRBV20-1 | TRBD1 | . | CSARGTGDTGELFF | TGCAGTGCTAGAGGGACAGGGGACACCGGGGAGCTGTTTTTT
TRBJ1-1 | TRBV6-5 | . | . | CASSYGGATEAFF | TGTGCCAGCAGTTACGGGGGGGCGACTGAAGCTTTCTTT
TRBJ2-1 | TRBV5-1 | . | many | CASSLDARDEQFF | TGCGCCAGCAGCTTGGACGCTAGGGATGAGCAGTTCTTC